This is a list of T cell receptor beta chains from one sample in a study of PD-L1 blockade in urothelial cancer. TCRdb keeps only in-frame clones here, not all; method: immunoSEQ multiplex PCR. Of about 82,000 clones listed, about four fifths are singletons. Sequencing was performed on PBMCs, taken around atezolizumab (anti-PD-L1) treatment. Receptors originate from a man in his 70s with urothelial cancer. The conserved cysteine and the conserved F or W are not part of the CDR3 here. Some rows mark clone size as missing; the rest say once, few, many or name a class of expanded clone.

clone_size,v_call,j_call,cdr3_aa
NA,TRBV2,TRBJ2-7,ASSEAASGSFSYEQY
NA,TRBV19,TRBJ2-3,ASSILGARDTQY
few,TRBV19,TRBJ2-1,ASSIGLVSEQF
NA,TRBV18,TRBJ1-4,ASSPRDPTGATNEKLF
NA,TRBV5-1,TRBJ2-7,ASSLALTSGRELYEQY
NA,TRBV5-4,TRBJ2-7,ASSESGRLYEQY
NA,TRBV6-1,TRBJ2-7,ASSDLWTSESEQY
NA,TRBV9,TRBJ2-1,ASSVEGTSSKGDEQF
once,TRBV11-2,TRBJ2-7,ASSFNRQDYEQY
NA,TRBV6-5,TRBJ2-5,ASSYGSGGTVAQY
NA,TRBV7-2,TRBJ2-7,ASSADRGRVEQY
NA,TRBV7-9,TRBJ2-1,ASPGGLGSYNEQF
NA,TRBV21-1,TRBJ2-7,ASSTTSPPGVEQY
NA,TRBV4-1,TRBJ2-1,ASSQEGQGVNEQF
NA,TRBV30,TRBJ1-5,AWSVAFNQPQH
NA,TRBV7-9,TRBJ2-5,ASSLGTGQETQY
NA,TRBV2,TRBJ1-4,ASRSGTVNEKLF
NA,TRBV5-6,TRBJ1-2,ASSLQGYYGYT
NA,TRBV11-3,TRBJ2-3,ASSLGGDRAQY
NA,TRBV5-1,TRBJ1-1,ASGLQAGDGEAF
NA,TRBV25-1,TRBJ1-1,ASSDGRGRRAF
NA,TRBV19,TRBJ2-2,ASSVQGGNPGELF
NA,TRBV6-5,TRBJ1-1,ASSYFRTGERTEAF
NA,TRBV19,TRBJ1-1,ASSVGQGATEAF